Below are 11 T cell receptor beta chains sequenced from a single sample in a study of blood T cell repertoires in COVID-19. TCRdb's copy holds only in-frame clones and misses some; the assay was immunoSEQ multiplex PCR. The top ten hold about 4.5% of the sample, which has approximately 210,000 clones, 88% seen once. The sample comprised peripheral blood. These TCRs come from a human donor in a cohort sampled during active COVID-19.

V and J are TRBV27 and TRBJ2-6; D perhaps matches TRBD1 (6 bases). Germline V CDR1 and CDR2: MNHEY, SMNVEV (reference sequence). The CDR3 has 15 residues. Trimming took 8 bases from V and 0 from J, leaving 11 bases between them. The CDR3 region is CASYKTGSGANVLTF. The CDR3 DNA follows: TGTGCCAGCTACAAGACAGGCTCTGGGGCCAACGTCCTGACTTTC.

The chain is built from TRBV4-1 and TRBJ2-2, with TRBD2 matching 9 bases. This CDR3 is built from 18 residues. Trimming took 1 base from V and 0 from J; bases not matched to a gene: 6. The germline V gene encodes CDR1 MGHRA and CDR2 YSYEKL. The CDR3 region is CASSQVPAGGANTGELFF. The CDR3 DNA is TGCGCCAGCAGCCAAGTCCCAGCGGGGGGTGCGAACACCGGGGAGCTGTTTTTT.

The V and J genes are TRBV25-1 and TRBJ2-1; TRBD1 matches 12 bases. Germline loops: CDR1 MGHDK, CDR2 SYGVNS. The CDR3 has 15 amino acids. V lost 6 bases and J lost 10; bases outside the gene matches: 10. The CDR3 protein is CASRGDRGLSWEQFF. Written as DNA, the CDR3 is TGTGCCAGCAGGGGGGACAGGGGGCTAAGTTGGGAGCAGTTCTTC.

This rearrangement joins TRBV5-4 to TRBJ2-1, with D perhaps TRBD1 (6 bases). Germline V gene lookup returns CDR1 SGHNT and CDR2 YYREEE (reference sequence). This CDR3 contains 17 residues. Trimming cost V 4 bases and J 0 bases, with 17 bases left between them. CDR3 nucleotides: TGTGCCAGCAGCCCGACCGGGACACCGACCTCCTACAATGAGCAGTTCTTC. It specifies CASSPTGTPTSYNEQFF.

This sequence joins TRBV19 and TRBJ1-4; the D is unclear. The CDR3 contains 14 residues. CDR1 and CDR2 from the germline V gene are LNHDA and SQIVND (reference sequence). Trimming took off 3 bases at V and 7 bases at J, with 12 bases between the two ends. The CDR3 loop is CASSIAGNGEKLFF. CDR3 sequence (DNA): TGTGCCAGTAGTATCGCAGGCAACGGTGAAAAACTGTTTTTT.

By sample fraction, this clone is medium-sized. Distinct nucleotide sequences in the sample also encode this CDR3. V and J are TRBV10-3 and TRBJ2-7, with D perhaps TRBD2 (5 bases). This CDR3 comprises 14 residues. V was trimmed by 0 bases and J by 3 bases, leaving 9 bases between them. Germline CDR1 reads ENHRY; CDR2 reads SYGVKD. The CDR3, as DNA: TGTGCCATCAGTGAGTCACGGGAAGACTACGAGCAGTACTTC. The encoded protein is CAISESREDYEQYF.

The rearrangement joins TRBV7-6 to TRBJ2-3, with D tentatively TRBD1 (5 bases). CDR3 length: 16 residues. V lost 1 base to trimming and J lost 4 bases, with 15 bases between them. In germline, CDR1 is SGHVS, CDR2 FNYEAQ. Written as DNA, the CDR3 is TGTGCCAGCAGCTTAGATGCAGGGTACCGACCAGATACGCAGTATTTT. Protein sequence: CASSLDAGYRPDTQYF.

In this sample, this clone turned up a few times. The J gene is TRBJ2-7, the V gene TRBV5-1; TRBD2 is a possible D gene (5 bases). Germline V CDR1 and CDR2: SGHRS, YFSETQ. V lost 0 bases to trimming and J lost 3 bases, with 10 bases between them. The CDR3 is 14 amino acids. CDR3 loop: CASSLGGAGYEQYF. The CDR3 nucleotides are TGCGCCAGCAGCTTGGGGGGAGCTGGCTACGAGCAGTACTTC.

The chain uses TRBV5-1 and TRBJ2-7; perhaps TRBD1 as D (6 bases). The V gene lost 4 bases and the J gene lost 3 bases, with 20 bases spanning the gap. The length of the CDR3 is 16 residues. From germline, CDR1 is SGHRS and CDR2 YFSETQ. CDR3 sequence: CASSAPLTGNVYEQYF. As DNA, the CDR3 is TGCGCCAGCAGCGCCCCCCTTACAGGGAACGTCTACGAGCAGTACTTC.

This chain joins TRBV7-2 and TRBJ2-3, with 12 positions matching TRBD2. The V gene's germline CDR1 is SGHTA and CDR2 FQGNSA. The CDR3 spans 18 residues. With 2 bases clipped from V and 5 bases from J, the junction kept 11 bases outside the gene matches. CDR3 nucleotide sequence: TGTGCCAGCAGCTTATTCGGACAAACGACTAGCGGGAGAGATACGCAGTATTTT. Amino acid sequence: CASSLFGQTTSGRDTQYF. The entire variable domain, with the rest obtained from reference TRBV7-2 and TRBJ2-3, is as follows: GAGVSQSPSNKVTEKGKDVELRCDPISGHTALYWYRQSLGQGLEFLIYFQGNSAPDKSGLPSDRFSAERTGGSVSTLTIQRTQQEDSAVYLCASSLFGQTTSGRDTQYFGPGTRLTVL.

V usage is TRBV7-9 and J usage is TRBJ1-4; 8 bases agree with TRBD1. Germline V gives CDR1 SEHNR, CDR2 FQNEAQ (reference sequence). The CDR3 is 14 amino acids. The trim removed 3 bases at V and 10 bases at J, leaving 7 bases unmatched. The CDR3 here is CASSFTDRGGKLFF. The CDR3 DNA sequence: TGTGCCAGCAGCTTTACTGACAGGGGTGGAAAACTGTTTTTT.